Listed here is a single T cell receptor beta chain. Its specificity is unknown. The data were obtained in a study of T cell responses to AZD1222 COVID-19 vaccine. Study-wide points: Donors, mostly white British, included more females; clonal diversity was possibly underestimated. A rise in Spike-specific TCR breadth and depth followed two AZD1222 doses.

Generated by immunoSEQ multiplex PCR, the TCRdb table keeps only in-frame clones and is missing some. The sample yields tens of thousands of clones, over 70% seen once. V lost 6 bases to trimming and J lost 4 bases; unmatched junction nucleotides: 4. Per germline, CDR1 MNHEY and CDR2 SVGAGI. The CDR3 extends over 14 amino acids. The sequenced sample was peripheral blood, obtained on day 0 of AZD1222 vaccination. The rearrangement links TRBV6-5 to TRBJ2-1; TRBD1 agrees at 9 bases. This clonotype was sampled from an adult in good health. This chain's CDR3 is CASRRQGVYNEQFF. CDR3 DNA: TGTGCCAGCAGGCGACAGGGGGTATACAATGAGCAGTTCTTC.